Listed below are T cell receptor beta chains from one sample, sequenced in a study of blood T cell repertoires in COVID-19. Measured with immunoSEQ multiplex PCR; TCRdb has only the in-frame clones, and not every one. The profile shows over 75,000 clones, 75% to 90% of them singletons. Sequencing was done on a sample of peripheral blood. Every receptor here comes from a human donor in a cohort sampled during active COVID-19. Both conserved end residues are part of each CDR3. D genes are given only for firm matches. Clone sizes are given selectively: once, few, many, or a class where the clone is expanded.

V: TRBV2
size: .
J: TRBJ1-1
D: .
DNA: TGTGCCAGCGACAACTCGAACACTGAAGCTTTCTTT
CDR3: CASDNSNTEAFF

V: TRBV5-4
size: .
J: TRBJ1-2
D: TRBD1
DNA: TGTGCCAGCAGCTTGGGGCGGGACAGTGGCTATGGCTACACCTTC
CDR3: CASSLGRDSGYGYTF

V: TRBV11-2
size: .
J: TRBJ1-1
D: .
DNA: TGTGCCAGCATCCGAACGGGATTCTTAGGGGGTAGAATGAACACTGAAGCTTTCTTT
CDR3: CASIRTGFLGGRMNTEAFF

V: TRBV29-1
size: .
J: TRBJ2-5
D: TRBD1
DNA: TGCAGCGGTGGGACAGGGAACCAAGAGACCCAGTACTTC
CDR3: CSGGTGNQETQYF

V: TRBV12-3/TRBV12-4
size: .
J: TRBJ2-4
D: .
DNA: TGTGCCAGCAGTTTTCGCTTTACAAGCAGGGACTTC
CDR3: CASSFRFTSRDF

V: TRBV6-5
size: .
J: TRBJ2-2
D: .
DNA: TGTGCCAGAAAGACATGGGCCTCCACCGGGGAGCTGTTTTTT
CDR3: CARKTWASTGELFF

V: TRBV19
size: .
J: TRBJ2-7
D: TRBD2
DNA: TGTGCCAGTAGTACAGTACTAGCGGATCCTCTGGAGCAGTACTTC
CDR3: CASSTVLADPLEQYF

V: TRBV19
size: .
J: TRBJ2-3
D: TRBD1
DNA: TGTGCCAGTAGTATAGAGGGGACAGTTCCAGATACGCAGTATTTT
CDR3: CASSIEGTVPDTQYF

V: TRBV9
size: .
J: TRBJ1-1
D: .
DNA: TGTGCCAGCAGCGTAGGGGGGGGCTTGAACACTGAAGCTTTCTTT
CDR3: CASSVGGGLNTEAFF

V: TRBV11-2
size: .
J: TRBJ2-3
D: TRBD2
DNA: TGTGCCAGCAGCGCCCGACTAGCGGGGGGGGAGGGTACGCAGTATTTT
CDR3: CASSARLAGGEGTQYF

V: TRBV5-6
size: .
J: TRBJ1-1
D: TRBD1
DNA: TGTGCCAGCAGCTTCCCCCGGACAGGCTACACTGAAGCTTTCTTT
CDR3: CASSFPRTGYTEAFF

V: TRBV2
size: .
J: TRBJ2-7
D: TRBD1
DNA: TGTGCCAGCAGTGTGTCGGGACAGGGCTACTACGAGCAGTACTTC
CDR3: CASSVSGQGYYEQYF

V: TRBV28
size: .
J: TRBJ2-7
D: TRBD2
DNA: TGTGCCAGCAGTTCCCATAGGACTAGCGGGAGGTACGAGCAGTACTTC
CDR3: CASSSHRTSGRYEQYF

V: TRBV9
size: .
J: TRBJ1-2
D: .
DNA: TGTGCCAGCAGCCAGGCCTACTATGGCTACACCTTC
CDR3: CASSQAYYGYTF

V: TRBV5-1
size: .
J: TRBJ1-1
D: .
DNA: TGCGCCAGCAACTCGGGCAGGGATAACACTGAAGCTTTCTTT
CDR3: CASNSGRDNTEAFF

V: TRBV19
size: few
J: TRBJ1-3
D: .
DNA: TGTGCCAGTAACATACCGGGAAGTGGAAACACCATATATTTT
CDR3: CASNIPGSGNTIYF

V: TRBV5-4
size: .
J: TRBJ1-1
D: TRBD1
DNA: TGTGCCAGCAGCCCCGGGACAGGGGCGCCCCGGGACACTGAAGCTTTCTTT
CDR3: CASSPGTGAPRDTEAFF

V: TRBV20-1
size: .
J: TRBJ2-7
D: .
DNA: TGCAGTGCTAGTCGGCAGGGACTTACCTACGAGCAGTACTTC
CDR3: CSASRQGLTYEQYF

V: TRBV5-1
size: .
J: TRBJ2-1
D: TRBD2
DNA: TGCGCCAGCAGCCCCCACGGCCTAGCGGGAGGGCCCAATGAGCAGTTCTTC
CDR3: CASSPHGLAGGPNEQFF

V: TRBV2
size: many
J: TRBJ1-4
D: .
DNA: TGTGCCAGCAGAGAACATTGGCAGGGGAGTGAAAAACTGTTTTTT
CDR3: CASREHWQGSEKLFF

V: TRBV28
size: .
J: TRBJ1-1
D: .
DNA: TGTGCCAGCAGTTTGGCGGCCCAGGGAACAGCTTTCTTT
CDR3: CASSLAAQGTAFF

V: TRBV2
size: .
J: TRBJ1-2
D: TRBD1
DNA: TGTGCCAGCAGTGAAGCGGGACAGGGGGCCTATGGCTACACCTTC
CDR3: CASSEAGQGAYGYTF

V: TRBV3-1/TRBV3-2
size: .
J: TRBJ2-1
D: TRBD2
DNA: TGTGCCAGCAGCCAACTACGGACTAGCGGGGGACTACCCTACAATGAGCAGTTCTTC
CDR3: CASSQLRTSGGLPYNEQFF

V: TRBV7-2
size: .
J: TRBJ1-1
D: TRBD1
DNA: TGTGCCAGCAGCTATACACAGGGGTCCACTGAAGCTTTCTTT
CDR3: CASSYTQGSTEAFF

V: TRBV30
size: .
J: TRBJ2-7
D: TRBD2
DNA: TGTGCCTGGAACGGCGGGGGGGGTCGGGAGCAGTACTTC
CDR3: CAWNGGGGREQYF

V: TRBV30
size: once
J: TRBJ2-7
D: TRBD2
DNA: TGTGCCTGGAGACCTAGCGGGGTCTACGAGCAGTACTTC
CDR3: CAWRPSGVYEQYF

V: TRBV4-1
size: few
J: TRBJ2-2
D: .
DNA: TGCGCCAGCACAACGGGGGGCAACACCGGGGAGCTGTTTTTT
CDR3: CASTTGGNTGELFF

V: TRBV5-4
size: .
J: TRBJ2-1
D: TRBD2
DNA: TGTGCCAGCAGCCCTGGGGCGGGAGGCTACAATGAGCAGTTCTTC
CDR3: CASSPGAGGYNEQFF